The rows below give T cell receptor beta chains drawn from one sample of a study of blood T cell repertoires in COVID-19. Measured with immunoSEQ multiplex PCR; TCRdb has only the in-frame clones, and not every one. This repertoire shows 200,000 or so clones, about 90% found once; its top ten account for 1.9%. The sequencing input was peripheral blood. The source of these receptors is a man aged 40-50 years with active or convalescent COVID-19. CDR3s include the opening cysteine and the closing phenylalanine or tryptophan. D genes are given only for firm matches. Clone size is not always given. Where it is, it says once, few, many or a class for expanded clones.

V gene	D gene	clone size	J gene	CDR3 DNA	CDR3 protein
TRBV28	.	.	TRBJ2-3	TGTGCCAGCAGTTTAGTGGGAGATTCCACAGATACGCAGTATTTT	CASSLVGDSTDTQYF
TRBV11-2	.	.	TRBJ2-7	TGTGCCAGCAGCTTAGGGGCAGGGCACTCCTACGAGCAGTACTTC	CASSLGAGHSYEQYF
TRBV19	.	few	TRBJ1-5	TGTGCCAGTACCACTTTCCCTCAGCCCCAGCATTTT	CASTTFPQPQHF
TRBV27	.	.	TRBJ1-5	TGTGCCAGCAGTTTGTCATCTGTCGGGGGAAATCAGCCCCAGCATTTT	CASSLSSVGGNQPQHF
TRBV24-1	TRBD1	.	TRBJ2-5	TGTGCCACCAGCCTGGGACAGCCACAAGAGACCCAGTACTTC	CATSLGQPQETQYF
TRBV9	.	.	TRBJ2-7	TGTGCCAGCAGCGTAGGAACGGAGACCTACGAGCAGTACTTC	CASSVGTETYEQYF
TRBV9	.	.	TRBJ1-5	TGTGCCAGCAGCTACGGGTGGGGCAATCAGCCCCAGCATTTT	CASSYGWGNQPQHF
TRBV19	TRBD1	.	TRBJ1-6	TGTGCCAGTAGGATGGACAGGGCAGGTCTGAATTCACCCCTCCACTTT	CASRMDRAGLNSPLHF
TRBV30	.	.	TRBJ2-1	TGTGCCTGGGGGACTCATGAGCAGTTCTTC	CAWGTHEQFF
TRBV6-5	TRBD1	.	TRBJ2-1	TGTGCCAGTCGGACAGGGAGCTATGAGCAGTTCTTC	CASRTGSYEQFF
TRBV10-3	TRBD1	few	TRBJ2-5	TGTGCCAGCGGACAGGGGGAAGAGACCCAGTACTTC	CASGQGEETQYF
TRBV29-1	.	.	TRBJ2-3	TGCAGCGTTGAAGGGACGGGATCCACAGATACGCAGTATTTT	CSVEGTGSTDTQYF
TRBV4-1	.	once	TRBJ2-7	TGCGCCAGCAGCCAGGGAGCGACTTCCTACGAGCAGTACTTC	CASSQGATSYEQYF
TRBV27	.	.	TRBJ2-1	TGTGCCAGCAGTTTAATAGACAGCTTCAATGAGCAGTTCTTC	CASSLIDSFNEQFF
TRBV11-1	TRBD1	.	TRBJ2-7	TGTGCCAGCAGCCCGGCGCCAGGGACAGTCTACGAGCAGTACTTC	CASSPAPGTVYEQYF
TRBV18	.	.	TRBJ1-2	TGTGCCAGCTCACCGCAGCCGGAGTATGGCTACACCTTC	CASSPQPEYGYTF
TRBV29-1	.	.	TRBJ1-4	TGCAGCGTTGAAGATTCGTGGGGGGGGTCACAGGGAGGATCGCCTAATGAAAAACTGTTTTTT	CSVEDSWGGSQGGSPNEKLFF
TRBV11-2	.	.	TRBJ1-4	TGTGCCAGCAGCCCGGGGACATCGGCGGGTGAAAAACTGTTTTTT	CASSPGTSAGEKLFF
TRBV5-1	TRBD2	.	TRBJ2-7	TGCGCCAGCAGCTTTGGGGGGGGCTACGAGCAGTACTTC	CASSFGGGYEQYF
TRBV6-5	.	few	TRBJ2-7	TGTGCCAGCAGCTATAACCGGGTCGAGCAGTACTTC	CASSYNRVEQYF
TRBV28	TRBD1	.	TRBJ1-1	TGTGCCAGCAGTCCCGCGACAGGGGATCAACCTGAAGCTTTCTTT	CASSPATGDQPEAFF
TRBV27	.	.	TRBJ2-1	TGTGCCAGCAGTAGCGTGAGCTCCTACAATGAGCAGTTCTTC	CASSSVSSYNEQFF
TRBV9	TRBD2	.	TRBJ2-3	TGTGCCAGCAGCGTAGGGCTAGCGGCTTCCACAGATACGCAGTATTTT	CASSVGLAASTDTQYF
TRBV7-9	.	.	TRBJ1-2	TGTGCCAGCAGCTTTCCTACAGGGTCCTATGGCTACACCTTC	CASSFPTGSYGYTF
TRBV2	TRBD1	.	TRBJ1-5	TGTGCCAGCAGTGAAGCTTGGGGGACAGGTATCAATCAGCCCCAGCATTTT	CASSEAWGTGINQPQHF
TRBV6-5	TRBD1	.	TRBJ1-1	TGTGCCAGCAGTACAGCAGGGGGCTACTACACTGAAGCTTTCTTT	CASSTAGGYYTEAFF
TRBV5-4	TRBD1	.	TRBJ2-5	TGTGCCAGCAGCTTGAGACAGGGGGCACTGGAGACCCAGTACTTC	CASSLRQGALETQYF
TRBV5-1	TRBD1	.	TRBJ2-7	TGCGCCAGCAGCATTGGGGGACAGGGAAACTACGAGCAGTACTTC	CASSIGGQGNYEQYF
TRBV6-5	TRBD1	once	TRBJ1-5	TGTGCCAGCAATAGAGGCAGGGGGAGCAATCAGCCCCAGCATTTT	CASNRGRGSNQPQHF
TRBV11-2	.	.	TRBJ1-1	TGTGCCAGCAGCTTAAACGCAGGGTATACTGAAGCTTTCTTT	CASSLNAGYTEAFF
TRBV3-1/TRBV3-2	.	.	TRBJ2-1	TGTGCCAGCAGCCCCCCGCGGGGAGTCGGCAATGAGCAGTTCTTC	CASSPPRGVGNEQFF
TRBV3-1/TRBV3-2	.	.	TRBJ2-7	TGTGCCAGCAGCCGAAGGGGGACGAGTTACGAGCAGTACTTC	CASSRRGTSYEQYF
TRBV28	TRBD2	.	TRBJ2-7	TGTGCCAGCAGTCCGGAGGGGCGGGGGGGCTTTTCCGAGCAGTACTTC	CASSPEGRGGFSEQYF
TRBV7-9	.	.	TRBJ2-1	TGTGCCAGCAGCTTATCGACAGACCAATACAATGAGCAGTTCTTC	CASSLSTDQYNEQFF
TRBV7-8	.	.	TRBJ1-2	TGTGCCAGCAGCCTTCGGTCAGGGGCCCCATACCAAGGAACCTTC	CASSLRSGAPYQGTF
TRBV19	TRBD2	.	TRBJ2-3	TGTGCCAGTGTAGCGGGAGGGCCATCAAGGGATACGCAGTATTTT	CASVAGGPSRDTQYF
TRBV29-1	.	.	TRBJ2-7	TGCAGCGTTGAACGAGGGTACCCGAGTGAGCAGTACTTC	CSVERGYPSEQYF
TRBV2	.	few	TRBJ2-7	TGTGCCAGCGGGGGGGGGCTCGCTACCTACGAGCAGTACTTC	CASGGGLATYEQYF
TRBV5-4	TRBD1	.	TRBJ1-3	TGTGCCAGCAGCTTTCAGGGGGCCGGGGGAAACACCATATATTTT	CASSFQGAGGNTIYF
TRBV9	TRBD1	.	TRBJ2-3	TGTGCCAGCAGCGTAGAGGGCAGGGGGAACCCAGATACGCAGTATTTT	CASSVEGRGNPDTQYF
TRBV6-5	.	.	TRBJ2-3	TGTGCCAGCAGTTCCGGTTCAAAGGGGACGCAGTATTTT	CASSSGSKGTQYF
TRBV5-1	.	.	TRBJ2-7	TGCGCCAGCAGCGAACAGGGTTCCTACGAGCAGTACTTC	CASSEQGSYEQYF
TRBV12-3/TRBV12-4	.	.	TRBJ2-3	TGTGCCAGCAGCGTTTCAGATACGCAGTATTTT	CASSVSDTQYF
TRBV6-6	.	few	TRBJ2-5	TGTGCCAGCGGGCCCCTACGGGGAGAGACCCAGTACTTC	CASGPLRGETQYF
TRBV9	.	few	TRBJ1-3	TGTGCCAGCAGCCATGGGACAAGTGGAAACACCATATATTTT	CASSHGTSGNTIYF
TRBV6-8	.	.	TRBJ1-3	TGTGCCAGCCCCCCCCCGTTTCGGGGAAACACCATATATTTT	CASPPPFRGNTIYF
TRBV28	.	.	TRBJ1-1	TGTGCCAGCAGTCTAACAGGGACGGCCACTGAAGCTTTCTTT	CASSLTGTATEAFF
TRBV5-4	.	.	TRBJ1-1	TGTGCCAGCAGCGAAGACAGGACGAACACTGAAGCTTTCTTT	CASSEDRTNTEAFF
TRBV7-8	.	.	TRBJ1-4	TGTGCCAGCAGCGCATACAGGGTAGCTAATGAAAAACTGTTTTTT	CASSAYRVANEKLFF
TRBV15	TRBD1	.	TRBJ1-5	TGTGCCACCAGCAGGGACAGGGGCGTAACGGCCCAGCATTTT	CATSRDRGVTAQHF
TRBV2	TRBD1	few	TRBJ2-7	TGTGCCAGCAGTGTATGGGGACAGTCCGCTAATTCCTACGAGCAGTACTTC	CASSVWGQSANSYEQYF
TRBV7-3	.	.	TRBJ1-1	TGTGCCAGCAGCTTAAGGCAGAACACTGAAGCTTTCTTT	CASSLRQNTEAFF
TRBV2	.	.	TRBJ1-4	TGTGCCAGCATGAGGGGGGGTAATGAAAAACTGTTTTTT	CASMRGGNEKLFF
TRBV5-1	TRBD1	.	TRBJ2-7	TGCGCCAGCTCGGGACAGGGAGTAGACGAGCAGTACTTC	CASSGQGVDEQYF